Shown below are 25 T cell receptor beta chains from a single sample sequenced in a study of cytomegalovirus exposure and HLA in healthy donors. PCR involved 60 Vbeta and 13 Jbeta primers. Data came from immunoSEQ multiplex PCR; TCRdb stores just in-frame clones and leaves some out. This table holds fewer than 65,000 clones, about 76% found once. The specimen was PBMCs. All receptors derive from a man in his fifties or sixties in good health and CMV-seronegative.

In DNA form, the CDR3 reads TGTGCCAGCAGCTCAGCCGCCCTTCGGGGTTCCTACGAGCAGTACTTC. Amino acid sequence: CASSSAALRGSYEQYF. The chain has TRBV13 and TRBJ2-7, with D perhaps TRBD2 (5 bases). The length of the CDR3 is 16 residues. Germline V gives CDR1 PRHDT, CDR2 FYEKMQ (reference sequence). Trimming cost V 4 bases and J 1 base, with 17 bases left between them.

The chain combines TRBV6-1 with TRBJ2-1; 8 bases agree with TRBD1. Germline V lookup: CDR1 MNHNS, CDR2 SASEGT. The CDR3 contains 15 residues. V gave up 2 bases and J gave up 5 bases; unmatched junction bases: 5. In DNA form, the CDR3 reads TGTGCCAGCAGTGAATTGGACAGGGTGAACAATGAGCAGTTCTTC. Its protein is CASSELDRVNNEQFF.

J is TRBJ2-3 and V is TRBV7-3; TRBD2 matches at 7 bases. Unmatched junction bases numbered 10, after V lost 5 bases and J lost 2 bases. Germline loops: CDR1 SGHTA, CDR2 FQGTGA. The CDR3 runs 16 residues. CDR3 amino acids: CASSPDWAGVTDTQYF. The CDR3 nucleotides read TGTGCCAGCAGCCCGGACTGGGCGGGGGTCACAGATACGCAGTATTTT.

This clone was observed a single time. Here the CDR3 reads CAWNRATLGDEQYF. CDR3 bases: TGTGCCTGGAACAGGGCCACCTTAGGGGACGAGCAGTACTTC. The chain links TRBV30 to TRBJ2-7; tentatively, D is TRBD1 (6 bases). V gave up 4 bases and J gave up 5 bases, with 18 bases separating them. The CDR3 loop spans 14 amino acids. Germline V CDR1 and CDR2: GTSNPN, SVGIG (reference sequence).

This clone was counted a few times. The rearrangement joins TRBV5-6 to TRBJ1-1; TRBD1 matches 8 bases. Germline loops: CDR1 SGHDT, CDR2 YYEEEE. CDR3 length equals 15 residues. The junction had 6 bases not matched to a gene; V was cut back by 4 bases and J by 1 base. The CDR3 spells CASSGYGQGNTEAFF. The CDR3 nucleotides read TGTGCCAGCAGCGGCTACGGACAGGGGAACACTGAAGCTTTCTTT.

The V call is TRBV19, the J call TRBJ1-2; 8 bases align to TRBD1. J was trimmed by 5 bases and V by 5 bases; bases with no gene match: 7. The CDR3 is made up of 14 amino acids. The germline V gene encodes CDR1 LNHDA and CDR2 SQIVND (reference sequence). DNA for the CDR3: TGTGCCAGTAGTCAGGGGGCCTTTAGTTATGGCTACACCTTC. It specifies CASSQGAFSYGYTF.

V usage is TRBV9 and J usage is TRBJ2-7; D call uncertain. The V end lost 0 bases, the J end lost 0 bases, and 7 bases lay between the germline ends. The CDR3 has 14 amino acids. The germline V gene encodes CDR1 SGDLS and CDR2 YYNGEE. The CDR3 loop reads CASSVGVNSYEQYF. CDR3 nucleotides: TGTGCCAGCAGCGTAGGAGTCAACTCCTACGAGCAGTACTTC.

The chain uses TRBV5-1 and TRBJ2-1; 11 positions agree with TRBD2. Germline V CDR1 and CDR2: SGHRS, YFSETQ. J was trimmed by 4 bases and V by 3 bases; bases with no gene match: 3. The CDR3 covers 15 residues. In DNA, the CDR3 is TGCGCCAGCAGCTCGGGACTAGCGGATTACAATGAGCAGTTCTTC. Translated: CASSSGLADYNEQFF.

The chain recombines TRBV6-5 with TRBJ1-1; D is perhaps TRBD1 (6 bases). CDR3 length: 15 residues. Trimming pared 8 bases from V and 10 bases from J, leaving 26 bases between. Germline assignment: CDR1 MNHEY and CDR2 SVGAGI. The CDR3 DNA is TGTGCCAGCTTTCCCCCTGAGACAGGACTCATGGGAGCTTTCTTT. Its protein product is CASFPPETGLMGAFF.

The chain recombines TRBV10-3 with TRBJ1-5; possibly TRBD1 for D (5 bases). V dropped 7 bases and J dropped 0 bases, with 10 bases sitting between them. Germline V gene data show CDR1 as ENHRY and CDR2 as SYGVKD. The CDR3 extends over 14 amino acids. CDR3: CAINSGGSNQPQHF. DNA for the CDR3: TGTGCCATCAATTCGGGGGGTAGCAATCAGCCCCAGCATTTT.

This clone has just a few counts. The chain uses TRBV11-2 and TRBJ2-2, with D uncertain. V lost 1 base, J lost 5 bases, and 2 bases lay in between. This CDR3 region has 12 residues. Germline V gene sequence: CDR1 SGHAT, CDR2 FQNNGV. CDR3 sequence (DNA): TGTGCCAGCAGCTTAGTAACCGGGGAGCTGTTTTTT. This codes for CASSLVTGELFF.

The chain links TRBV6-5 to TRBJ1-2; TRBD1 matches 11 bases. Germline V gene data show CDR1 as MNHEY and CDR2 as SVGAGI. V was pared by 4 bases and J by 8 bases, with 6 bases of the junction left unmatched. The CDR3 loop spans 14 amino acids. CDR3 amino acids: CASSLSDRGHGYTF. CDR3 in DNA: TGTGCCAGCAGTTTATCGGACAGGGGGCACGGCTACACCTTC.

This clone was seen a handful of times. The V call is TRBV7-8, the J call TRBJ2-7; the match to TRBD1 covers 7 bases. The CDR3 has 14 residues. CDR1 and CDR2 from the germline V gene are SGHVS and FQNEAQ. The ends lost 0 bases at V and 3 bases at J; junction bases unmatched: 2. In nucleotides, the CDR3 is TGTGCCAGCAGCTTAGCTTCAGGGGGCTACGAGCAGTACTTC. This encodes CASSLASGGYEQYF.

The gene calls are TRBV13 and TRBJ2-5, with TRBD1 matching over 7 bases. Germline trimming cut 4 bases from V and 4 bases from J; bases unmatched to any gene: 12. Germline V gives CDR1 PRHDT, CDR2 FYEKMQ (reference sequence). The CDR3 has 16 residues. In nucleotides, the CDR3 is TGTGCCAGCAGCTCGGGACAGCCGGCCCCCTCAGAGACCCAGTACTTC. Protein product: CASSSGQPAPSETQYF. The variable domain in full, with the rest retrieved from reference TRBV13 and TRBJ2-5, is AAGVIQSPRHLIKEKRETATLKCYPIPRHDTVYWYQQGPGQDPQFLISFYEKMQSDKGSIPDRFSAQQFSDYHSELNMSSLELGDSALYFCASSSGQPAPSETQYFGPGTRLLVL.

The CDR3 DNA follows: TGTGCCAGCAGTGACGCGGGGGGGAGCTCCTACGAGCAGTACTTC. Translated, it gives CASSDAGGSSYEQYF. This sequence joins TRBV2 and TRBJ2-7; TRBD2 matches at 9 bases. With V trimmed by 3 bases and J by 0 bases, 3 bases remained unmatched. CDR1 is SNHLY and CDR2 is FYNNEI in the germline V gene. The CDR3 has 15 amino acids.

This clone was counted once. V gene TRBV6-1 combines with J gene TRBJ2-4, with D perhaps TRBD1 (6 bases). The CDR3 has 14 residues. Looked up from germline, CDR1 is MNHNS and CDR2 is SASEGT. Trimming stripped 6 bases from V and 5 bases from J, with 14 bases between. The CDR3: CASRGYRVENIQYF. DNA of the CDR3: TGTGCCAGCAGGGGGTACAGGGTGGAAAACATTCAGTACTTC.

The chain uses TRBV6-1 and TRBJ2-7; D might be TRBD1 (6 bases). Germline values: CDR1 MNHNS, CDR2 SASEGT. The CDR3 spans 13 residues. Trimming took off 4 bases at V and 5 bases at J, with 12 bases between the two ends. CDR3 sequence reads: CASSGVRGHEQYF. The CDR3 nucleotides are TGTGCCAGCAGTGGGGTCAGGGGCCACGAGCAGTACTTC.

J is TRBJ1-2 and V is TRBV6-5; 9 bases fit TRBD1. The V and J ends lost 4 bases and 6 bases, in that order; junction bases with no gene match: 12. The CDR3 is 16 residues long. Germline V gene lookup returns CDR1 MNHEY and CDR2 SVGAGI. CDR3 DNA: TGTGCCAGCAGTTCCCTCTTGAACAGGGGGCCAGATGGCTACACCTTC. Protein sequence: CASSSLLNRGPDGYTF.

This clone was counted between two and nine times. The chain joins TRBV5-1 to TRBJ2-1; a weak D match, TRBD2 (5 bases). CDR1 SGHRS and CDR2 YFSETQ come from the germline V gene. The CDR3 has 13 amino acids. V was pared by 1 base and J by 9 bases, with 11 bases between. The CDR3 reads CASSLSGSSEQFF. CDR3 DNA: TGCGCCAGCAGCTTGAGCGGTTCAAGTGAGCAGTTCTTC.

J is TRBJ2-1 and V is TRBV19; D may be TRBD2 (6 bases). The CDR3 covers 14 residues. The germline CDR1 and CDR2 sequences are LNHDA and SQIVND (reference sequence). V lost 3 bases, J lost 9 bases, and 15 bases lay in between. The CDR3 nucleotides are TGTGCCAGTAGTATTGCATTGGGGGGTGGTGAGCAGTTCTTC. Amino acids: CASSIALGGGEQFF.

The chain couples TRBV25-1 to TRBJ1-2; 12 positions agree with TRBD1. V shed 2 bases, J shed 4 bases, and the junction held 11 bases outside the gene matches. Germline V gene lookup returns CDR1 MGHDK and CDR2 SYGVNS. The CDR3 is 18 residues long. CDR3 DNA sequence: TGTGCCAGCAGTGAACCGGGACAGGGGGCTTCTGACGGCTATGGCTACACCTTC. Protein sequence: CASSEPGQGASDGYGYTF.

The chain employs TRBV5-1 and TRBJ2-5, with TRBD2 identical over 7 bases. CDR1 SGHRS and CDR2 YFSETQ come from the germline V gene. Unmatched junction bases numbered 8, after V lost 0 bases and J lost 3 bases. The CDR3 spans 16 residues. The CDR3 here is CASSLAPLAGEETQYF. The CDR3 nucleotides are TGCGCCAGCAGCTTGGCGCCATTGGCGGGGGAAGAGACCCAGTACTTC.

V usage is TRBV11-2 and J usage is TRBJ2-3; the D gene is possibly TRBD2 (6 bases). The CDR3 sequence is 11 residues long. V was clipped by 6 bases and J by 6 bases, with 7 bases between them. Germline CDR1 and CDR2: SGHAT and FQNNGV. CDR3: CASRAGDTQYF. The CDR3 bases are TGTGCCAGCAGGGCGGGGGATACGCAGTATTTT.

This clone was found a few times. J is TRBJ2-3 and V is TRBV5-1; tentatively, D is TRBD1 (6 bases). CDR1 is SGHRS, CDR2 YFSETQ, per germline. Between the trimmed V and J ends, which lost 4 bases and 6 bases, there was a span of 12 bases. This CDR3 contains 13 residues. CDR3 in DNA: TGCGCCAGCAGCCAGGGGTATACGGATACGCAGTATTTT. This translates into CASSQGYTDTQYF.

This chain joins TRBV7-2 and TRBJ2-7; 7 bases map to TRBD2. V shed 2 bases, J shed 4 bases, and the junction held 5 bases outside the gene matches. CDR3 length equals 14 residues. Germline V lookup: CDR1 SGHTA, CDR2 FQGNSA. The CDR3 bases are TGTGCCAGCAGCTTAAGCGGGGTCTCTTACGAGCAGTACTTC. Protein product: CASSLSGVSYEQYF.